These T cell receptor beta chains were read from a single sample in a study of metastatic and nonmetastatic thyroid tumors. MiXCR reprocessed the PCR reads for TCRdb. The sample lists tens of thousands of clones, under 20% occurring once. The sample consisted of blood. Receptors originate from a male donor with papillary thyroid cancer or a benign thyroid nodule (not recorded which). Some clones in this sample may be carry-over from other donors' samples. Each CDR3 is given with its conserved first and last residue. A D gene is named only where the DNA matches it firmly. Size is omitted from some rows. Given values are once, few, many or a class for expanded clones.

TRBJ2-7 TRBD1 TRBV25-1 - CAISPTPGTVGHYEQYF TGTGCCATCAGTCCTACCCCCGGGACAGTGGGCCATTACGAGCAGTACTTC
TRBJ2-7 - TRBV20-1 few CSASLGATSYEQYF TGCAGCGCTAGTTTGGGGGCGACTTCCTACGAGCAGTACTTC
TRBJ2-3 TRBD1 TRBV5-6 many CASSLGAGTGYHTQYF TGTGCCAGCAGCTTGGGAGCCGGGACAGGGTACCATACGCAGTATTTT
TRBJ1-2 - TRBV12-3/TRBV12-4 many CASSFRRAYYGYTF TGTGCCAGCAGTTTCCGCAGGGCTTACTATGGCTACACCTTC
TRBJ1-2 - TRBV6-4 - CASSDSPWGTNYGYTF TGTGCCAGCAGTGACTCTCCATGGGGTACTAATTATGGCTACACCTTC
TRBJ2-3 - TRBV11-1 many CASSLFVGVSTDTQYF TGTGCCAGCAGCTTGTTCGTGGGCGTCTCCACAGATACGCAGTATTTT
TRBJ2-7 TRBD2 TRBV5-1 - CASSLGRGDLNEQYF TGCGCCAGCAGCTTAGGGCGGGGGGATCTCAACGAGCAGTACTTC
TRBJ1-6 TRBD1 TRBV6-2/TRBV6-3 many CASSYPSGQGSWDSPLHF TGTGCCAGCAGTTACCCCTCGGGACAGGGGAGTTGGGATTCACCCCTCCACTTT
TRBJ1-1 TRBD1 TRBV3-1 many CASSPQDREKTEAFF TGTGCCAGCAGCCCCCAGGACAGGGAGAAGACTGAAGCTTTCTTT
TRBJ2-5 TRBD1 TRBV19 many CASSVQGAPEETQYF TGTGCCAGTAGTGTACAGGGGGCGCCTGAGGAGACCCAGTACTTC
TRBJ2-1 TRBD1 TRBV5-6 many CASSLPRDRVEQFF TGTGCCAGCAGCTTACCACGGGACAGGGTTGAGCAGTTCTTC
TRBJ2-7 TRBD1 TRBV30 once CAWISPDRGYYEQYF TGTGCCTGGATTTCCCCGGACAGGGGGTACTACGAGCAGTACTTC
TRBJ2-5 TRBD2 TRBV9 - CASSAWTSGRDLETQYF TGTGCCAGCAGCGCCTGGACTAGCGGGAGGGACTTGGAGACCCAGTACTTC
TRBJ2-2 TRBD2 TRBV4-2 many CASSQDGRGGSGELFF TGTGCCAGCAGCCAAGATGGGAGGGGAGGATCCGGGGAGCTGTTTTTT
TRBJ2-1 TRBD2 TRBV15 many CATSRGLGLAGGREQFF TGTGCCACCAGCAGAGGTCTCGGACTAGCGGGGGGGCGGGAGCAGTTCTTC
TRBJ1-4 - TRBV5-1 many CASSPEWGKLFF TGCGCCAGCAGCCCTGAGTGGGGAAAACTGTTTTTT
TRBJ2-5 TRBD2 TRBV24-1 - CATSDFVSGKEAQYF TGTGCCACCAGTGATTTTGTTAGCGGGAAAGAGGCCCAGTACTTC
TRBJ2-2 - TRBV14 - CASSQDYSGELFF TGTGCCAGCAGCCAAGATTATTCCGGGGAGCTGTTTTTT
TRBJ2-1 - TRBV6-1 few CASIRRAISYNEQLF TGTGCCAGCATCCGCAGGGCAATCTCCTACAATGAGCAGCTCTTC
TRBJ1-1 - TRBV6-2/TRBV6-3 many CASSKIVNTEAFF TGTGCCAGCTCTAAGATAGTGAACACTGAAGCTTTCTTT
TRBJ2-7 - TRBV3-1 many CASSLRGQTYEQYF TGTGCCAGCAGCCTGCGGGGACAGACCTACGAGCAGTACTTC
TRBJ2-5 TRBD2 TRBV10-2 many CASSDTSAETQYF TGCGCCAGCAGTGACACTAGCGCCGAGACCCAGTACTTC
TRBJ2-1 TRBD2 TRBV5-4 many CASSFRTSGSYNEQFF TGTGCCAGCAGCTTCCGGACTAGCGGGAGCTACAATGAGCAGTTCTTC
TRBJ2-7 - TRBV2 few CASSAGHSREQYF TGTGCCAGCAGTGCAGGGCACTCCCGGGAGCAGTACTTC
TRBJ2-7 - TRBV6-1 few CASGPWLLNSYEQYF TGTGCCAGCGGACCCTGGCTCCTAAACTCCTACGAGCAGTACTTC
TRBJ2-2 - TRBV5-6 few CASSLAPSGELFF TGTGCCAGCAGCTTGGCCCCCTCCGGGGAGCTGTTTTTT
TRBJ2-7 TRBD2 TRBV5-8 many CASSRRAGGEYEQYF TGTGCCAGCAGCCGGCGCGCGGGGGGCGAGTACGAGCAGTACTTC
TRBJ2-3 - TRBV11-3 many CASSLVVRGPGKDTQYF TGTGCCAGCAGCTTAGTGGTCAGAGGTCCAGGCAAGGATACGCAGTATTTT
TRBJ2-1 TRBD2 TRBV10-3 many CASTQVPGLAGYEQFF TGTGCCAGCACGCAGGTGCCCGGACTAGCGGGATATGAGCAGTTCTTC
TRBJ1-3 TRBD1 TRBV12-3/TRBV12-4 many CASSLWATGRGNTIYF TGTGCCAGCAGTTTATGGGCGACAGGGCGCGGAAACACCATATATTTT
TRBJ2-7 - TRBV20-1 few CSASEGFYEQYF TGCAGTGCTAGTGAAGGTTTCTACGAGCAGTACTTC
TRBJ1-2 TRBD1 TRBV2 - CASSQTGGDYGYTF TGTGCCAGCAGCCAGACAGGGGGGGACTATGGCTACACCTTC
TRBJ2-1 - TRBV27 many CASSPRDSGYNEQFF TGTGCCAGCAGCCCCCGGGACTCCGGCTACAATGAGCAGTTCTTC
TRBJ1-3 - TRBV15 many CATSRGPGTSGNTIYF TGTGCCACCAGCAGAGGGCCGGGGACGTCTGGAAACACCATATATTTT
TRBJ2-3 - TRBV6-1 - CASRATRSVSDTQYF TGTGCCAGCAGAGCGACTAGGTCGGTCTCAGATACGCAGTATTTT
TRBJ1-5 - TRBV30 many CAWSVAGGSQPQHF TGTGCCTGGAGTGTAGCTGGGGGTAGTCAGCCCCAGCATTTT
TRBJ2-2 - TRBV6-1 few CASIETAGWNTWELFF TGTGCCAGCATTGAAACGGCAGGGTGGAACACCTGGGAGCTGTTTTTT
TRBJ1-2 - TRBV15 many CATSDELGQNYGYTF TGTGCCACCAGCGACGAACTAGGACAGAACTATGGCTACACCTTC
TRBJ2-2 TRBD2 TRBV5-1 many CASSLPTSGSIDTGELFF TGCGCCAGCAGCTTGCCTACTAGCGGGAGTATCGACACCGGGGAGCTGTTTTTT
TRBJ2-7 - TRBV29-1 - CSAKWTLDGLGTTYEQYF TGCAGCGCCAAGTGGACTCTGGATGGACTGGGGACAACCTACGAGCAGTACTTC
TRBJ2-3 TRBD2 TRBV2 many CASSEAASGSTDTQYF TGTGCCAGCAGTGAGGCGGCTAGCGGGAGCACAGATACGCAGTATTTT
TRBJ2-2 - TRBV20-1 many CSARDGGADTGELFF TGCAGTGCTAGAGATGGGGGGGCAGACACCGGGGAGCTGTTTTTT
TRBJ2-4 - TRBV10-3 few CAISDPVTPLAKNIQYF TGTGCCATCAGTGATCCCGTGACTCCCTTAGCCAAAAACATTCAGTACTTC
TRBJ1-4 - TRBV19 many CASSTIKGSNEKLFF TGTGCCAGTAGTACCATAAAGGGAAGTAATGAAAAACTGTTTTTT
TRBJ2-7 - TRBV6-1 few CASSGGYYEQYF TGTGCCAGCAGTGGGGGATACTACGAGCAGTACTTC
TRBJ1-5 - TRBV6-1 medium-sized CASSWGLGQPQHF TGTGCCAGCAGTTGGGGACTCGGTCAGCCCCAGCATTTT
TRBJ2-3 - TRBV15 many CATSPRGVTDTQYF TGTGCCACCAGCCCCCGGGGAGTCACAGATACGCAGTATTTT
TRBJ1-5 - TRBV15 - CATSRQGDFAGGSQHF TGTGCCACCAGCAGACAGGGAGACTTTGCTGGGGGGTCCCAGCATTTT
TRBJ2-5 - TRBV19 many CASSRVAEFQETQYF TGTGCCAGTAGTAGAGTAGCGGAGTTCCAAGAGACCCAGTACTTC
TRBJ1-5 - TRBV7-2 many CASSWGRYSNQPQHF TGTGCCAGCAGCTGGGGGCGGTATAGCAATCAGCCCCAGCATTTT
TRBJ2-3 - TRBV7-3 many CASSFRDGSYTQYF TGTGCCAGCAGCTTTAGGGACGGCTCTTATACGCAGTATTTT
TRBJ1-5 - TRBV10-3 many CAISDGALFGPQHF TGTGCCATCAGTGACGGGGCACTATTTGGGCCCCAGCATTTT
TRBJ2-1 TRBD2 TRBV7-9 many CASGGQREGEQFF TGTGCCAGCGGCGGGCAGCGGGAGGGTGAGCAGTTCTTC
TRBJ2-7 TRBD1 TRBV9 many CASGGSGTGGYEQYF TGTGCCAGCGGAGGCTCCGGGACAGGAGGCTACGAGCAGTACTTC